This T cell receptor (beta chain) was profiled in a study of shared clonotypes between healthy human individuals. Some clones are missing from TCRdb's copy, which holds only in-frame ones; the method was immunoSEQ multiplex PCR. The sample includes about 960,000 clones, around three quarters of them seen just once. This CDR3 has 14 residues. Germline assignment: CDR1 SNHLY and CDR2 FYNNEI. Unmatched junction bases numbered 5, after V lost 3 bases and J lost 6 bases. The rearrangement joins TRBV2 to TRBJ2-7, with 10 bases fitting TRBD2. The receptor was derived from a man aged 18 to 30 in good health. Input material: memory CD4+ T cells sorted from blood. Stated subset: CD45RA-negative fraction. CDR3 coding DNA: TGTGCCAGCAGTGAGGGGCTAGCGGGGGCCGAGCAGTACTTC. This sequence encodes CASSEGLAGAEQYF.